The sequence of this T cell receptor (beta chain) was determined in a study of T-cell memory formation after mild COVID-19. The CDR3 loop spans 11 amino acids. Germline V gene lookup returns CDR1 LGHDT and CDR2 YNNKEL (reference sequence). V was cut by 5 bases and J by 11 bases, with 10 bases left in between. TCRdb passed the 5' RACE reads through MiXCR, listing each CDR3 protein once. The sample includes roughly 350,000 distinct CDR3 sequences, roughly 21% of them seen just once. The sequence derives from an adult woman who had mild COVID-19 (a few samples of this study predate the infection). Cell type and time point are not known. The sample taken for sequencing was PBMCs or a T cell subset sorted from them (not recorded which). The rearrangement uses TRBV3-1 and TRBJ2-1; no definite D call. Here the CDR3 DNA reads TGTGCCAGCAGCGTTACCACCCAGCAGTTCTTC. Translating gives CASSVTTQQFF.